A selection of T cell receptor beta chains follows, all from one sample in a study of PD-L1 blockade in urothelial cancer. Profiled with immunoSEQ multiplex PCR; TCRdb holds only in-frame clones, not every one. The profile shows around 24,000 clones, 82% of them singletons. The sequencing here drew on PBMCs, taken around atezolizumab (anti-PD-L1) treatment. The origin of the receptors is an older man with urothelial cancer. CDR3s include the opening cysteine and the closing phenylalanine or tryptophan. Each record gives: clone size, J gene, CDR3 length, V gene, D gene, CDR3 DNA, CDR3 protein. D genes are given only for firm matches. Clone sizes are given selectively: once, few, many, or a class where the clone is expanded.

clone_size: -; j_call: TRBJ2-5; cdr3_length: 16; v_call: TRBV9; d_call: TRBD2; cdr3_nt: TGTGCCAGCAGCGTATTGACGGGAGGGTTTGGAGAGACCCAGTACTTC; cdr3_aa: CASSVLTGGFGETQYF
clone_size: -; j_call: TRBJ2-5; cdr3_length: 14; v_call: TRBV11-2; d_call: -; cdr3_nt: TGTGCCAGCAGCTTAGGGGCAGAACAAGAGACCCAGTACTTC; cdr3_aa: CASSLGAEQETQYF
clone_size: -; j_call: TRBJ2-7; cdr3_length: 13; v_call: TRBV19; d_call: -; cdr3_nt: TGTGCCAGTAGTATCTCCAGGACCTACGAGCAGTACTTC; cdr3_aa: CASSISRTYEQYF
clone_size: -; j_call: TRBJ2-3; cdr3_length: 15; v_call: TRBV29-1; d_call: TRBD2; cdr3_nt: TGCAGCGTTTTTCGGCGGGAGGGCCACACAGATACGCAGTATTTT; cdr3_aa: CSVFRREGHTDTQYF
clone_size: -; j_call: TRBJ1-5; cdr3_length: 14; v_call: TRBV5-5; d_call: -; cdr3_nt: TGTGCCAGCAGCTTTGATCCAGGGGAGAGGCCCCAGCATTTT; cdr3_aa: CASSFDPGERPQHF
clone_size: -; j_call: TRBJ1-2; cdr3_length: 12; v_call: TRBV2; d_call: -; cdr3_nt: TGTGCCAGCAAAGACGGGAACTATGGCTACACCTTC; cdr3_aa: CASKDGNYGYTF
clone_size: medium-sized; j_call: TRBJ2-1; cdr3_length: 15; v_call: TRBV7-9; d_call: TRBD2; cdr3_nt: TGTGCCAGCAGCTTGTGGCGGGAGGCCTACAATGAGCAGTTCTTC; cdr3_aa: CASSLWREAYNEQFF
clone_size: -; j_call: TRBJ2-7; cdr3_length: 12; v_call: TRBV28; d_call: -; cdr3_nt: TGTGCCAGCACGCCGGGGGGCCACGAGCAGTACTTC; cdr3_aa: CASTPGGHEQYF
clone_size: -; j_call: TRBJ2-7; cdr3_length: 15; v_call: TRBV5-1; d_call: -; cdr3_nt: TGCGCCAGCAGCCCCGATGGCGGGCAGGTCTACGAGCAGTACTTC; cdr3_aa: CASSPDGGQVYEQYF
clone_size: -; j_call: TRBJ1-1; cdr3_length: 12; v_call: TRBV4-2; d_call: -; cdr3_nt: TGTGCCAGCGGACAGTTGAACACTGAAGCTTTCTTT; cdr3_aa: CASGQLNTEAFF
clone_size: few; j_call: TRBJ2-1; cdr3_length: 15; v_call: TRBV28; d_call: TRBD2; cdr3_nt: TGTGCCAGCAGACCCACTAGCGGGAGCACCGATGAGCAGTTCTTC; cdr3_aa: CASRPTSGSTDEQFF
clone_size: -; j_call: TRBJ2-7; cdr3_length: 13; v_call: TRBV18; d_call: -; cdr3_nt: TGTGCCAGCTCACTATCACAGGGTTACGAGCAGTACTTC; cdr3_aa: CASSLSQGYEQYF
clone_size: -; j_call: TRBJ1-1; cdr3_length: 15; v_call: TRBV19; d_call: TRBD1; cdr3_nt: TGTGCCAGTAGCGAAGAAGGACAGGGGACGTCCGTGGCTTTCTTT; cdr3_aa: CASSEEGQGTSVAFF
clone_size: -; j_call: TRBJ2-7; cdr3_length: 13; v_call: TRBV6-6; d_call: TRBD2; cdr3_nt: TGTGCCAGCAGTTGGGAGGGAACCTACGAGCAGTACTTC; cdr3_aa: CASSWEGTYEQYF
clone_size: once; j_call: TRBJ2-2; cdr3_length: 18; v_call: TRBV11-3; d_call: -; cdr3_nt: TGTGCCAGCAGCCCCATCCCGAGGTATACAAAAAACACCGGGGAGCTGTTTTTT; cdr3_aa: CASSPIPRYTKNTGELFF
clone_size: medium-sized; j_call: TRBJ1-2; cdr3_length: 12; v_call: TRBV29-1; d_call: -; cdr3_nt: TGCAGCGTTGGTAACAGGAGAGAAGGCTACACCTTC; cdr3_aa: CSVGNRREGYTF
clone_size: -; j_call: TRBJ1-1; cdr3_length: 13; v_call: TRBV7-2; d_call: -; cdr3_nt: TGTGCCAGCAGCTCAGAGGGGGACACTGAAGCTTTCTTT; cdr3_aa: CASSSEGDTEAFF
clone_size: -; j_call: TRBJ1-5; cdr3_length: 13; v_call: TRBV19; d_call: TRBD1; cdr3_nt: TGTGCCAGTGCGACAGGGGGGGGTCAGCCCCAGCATTTT; cdr3_aa: CASATGGGQPQHF
clone_size: -; j_call: TRBJ2-1; cdr3_length: 13; v_call: TRBV30; d_call: TRBD2; cdr3_nt: TGTGCCAGATCCGGGACTAGCGCCAATGAGCAGTTCTTC; cdr3_aa: CARSGTSANEQFF
clone_size: -; j_call: TRBJ2-7; cdr3_length: 15; v_call: TRBV7-2; d_call: -; cdr3_nt: TGTGCCAGCAGCCAGTCCTGGCAGGGGCACTACGAGCAGTACTTC; cdr3_aa: CASSQSWQGHYEQYF
clone_size: -; j_call: TRBJ2-7; cdr3_length: 13; v_call: TRBV19; d_call: -; cdr3_nt: TGTGCCAGTAGTATACCAGGGCCCTACGAGCAGTACTTC; cdr3_aa: CASSIPGPYEQYF
clone_size: -; j_call: TRBJ1-2; cdr3_length: 12; v_call: TRBV6-1; d_call: TRBD1; cdr3_nt: TGTGCCAGCAGTGGACAGGGTGGCGGCTACACCTTC; cdr3_aa: CASSGQGGGYTF
clone_size: -; j_call: TRBJ2-7; cdr3_length: 15; v_call: TRBV15; d_call: -; cdr3_nt: TGTGCCACCAGTAGAGGGCCTTTTATTCCTTACGAGCAGTACTTC; cdr3_aa: CATSRGPFIPYEQYF
clone_size: -; j_call: TRBJ1-2; cdr3_length: 15; v_call: TRBV4-3; d_call: -; cdr3_nt: TGCGCCAGCAGCCAAGATAGGGGGATTAACTATGGCTACACCTTC; cdr3_aa: CASSQDRGINYGYTF
clone_size: -; j_call: TRBJ2-1; cdr3_length: 15; v_call: TRBV7-2; d_call: -; cdr3_nt: TGTGCCAGCAGCTCCACAGGGAGCTCCTACAATGAGCAGTTCTTC; cdr3_aa: CASSSTGSSYNEQFF
clone_size: -; j_call: TRBJ1-5; cdr3_length: 14; v_call: TRBV21-1; d_call: -; cdr3_nt: TGTGCCAGCAGCACTTTACAGGGGTGTCAGCCCCAGCATTTT; cdr3_aa: CASSTLQGCQPQHF
clone_size: -; j_call: TRBJ1-1; cdr3_length: 16; v_call: TRBV5-5; d_call: TRBD1; cdr3_nt: TGTGCCAGCAGCTTGGCCCCCAGGGGGCCGAACACTGAAGCTTTCTTT; cdr3_aa: CASSLAPRGPNTEAFF
clone_size: -; j_call: TRBJ2-5; cdr3_length: 15; v_call: TRBV7-9; d_call: -; cdr3_nt: TGTGCCAGCAGCTTCCTAGGGGTCCTCCAAGAGACCCAGTACTTC; cdr3_aa: CASSFLGVLQETQYF
clone_size: -; j_call: TRBJ2-7; cdr3_length: 15; v_call: TRBV7-9; d_call: TRBD2; cdr3_nt: TGTGCCAGCAGCACCCGACTAGCGGTCACCTACGAGCAGTACTTC; cdr3_aa: CASSTRLAVTYEQYF
clone_size: few; j_call: TRBJ2-3; cdr3_length: 13; v_call: TRBV6-5; d_call: TRBD2; cdr3_nt: TGTGCCAGCACAGGCGGGAGGGTCGATACGCAGTATTTT; cdr3_aa: CASTGGRVDTQYF
clone_size: -; j_call: TRBJ2-7; cdr3_length: 19; v_call: TRBV5-1; d_call: TRBD2; cdr3_nt: TGCGCCAGCAGCTTGGTCGTCAGGTCAACAGCGGGGGACTCTTTGGCGCAGTACTTC; cdr3_aa: CASSLVVRSTAGDSLAQYF
clone_size: -; j_call: TRBJ1-6; cdr3_length: 17; v_call: TRBV30; d_call: -; cdr3_nt: TGTGCCTGGAAAAAAGGTGTATTGGGGACACTTGGTTCACCCCTCCACTTT; cdr3_aa: CAWKKGVLGTLGSPLHF
clone_size: once; j_call: TRBJ2-7; cdr3_length: 14; v_call: TRBV11-2; d_call: -; cdr3_nt: TGTGCCAGCAGCTTAGGTGGGACACCGGTGGAGCAGTACTTC; cdr3_aa: CASSLGGTPVEQYF
clone_size: -; j_call: TRBJ2-2; cdr3_length: 15; v_call: TRBV11-2; d_call: TRBD1; cdr3_nt: TGTGCCAGCAGCAGGGGGCGAATAGACACCGGGGAGCTGTTTTTT; cdr3_aa: CASSRGRIDTGELFF
clone_size: -; j_call: TRBJ1-3; cdr3_length: 18; v_call: TRBV5-1; d_call: TRBD1; cdr3_nt: TGCGCCAGCAGGCCCGGGACAGGGACCAAGTACTCTGGAAACACCATATATTTT; cdr3_aa: CASRPGTGTKYSGNTIYF
clone_size: -; j_call: TRBJ2-3; cdr3_length: 14; v_call: TRBV7-3; d_call: TRBD1; cdr3_nt: TGTGCCAGCAGCCCCGAGGGGGCAACAGATACGCAGTATTTT; cdr3_aa: CASSPEGATDTQYF
clone_size: -; j_call: TRBJ1-2; cdr3_length: 12; v_call: TRBV28; d_call: -; cdr3_nt: TGTGCCAGCAGTTTAGCGGGAAGGGGCTACACCTTC; cdr3_aa: CASSLAGRGYTF
clone_size: -; j_call: TRBJ1-1; cdr3_length: 14; v_call: TRBV10-3; d_call: TRBD1; cdr3_nt: TGTGCCATCACTTCATCCAGGGGGGACACTGAAGCTTTCTTT; cdr3_aa: CAITSSRGDTEAFF
clone_size: -; j_call: TRBJ2-1; cdr3_length: 15; v_call: TRBV27; d_call: -; cdr3_nt: TGTGCCAGCAGTTTTTACTCGGGGGCCTACAATGAGCAGTTCTTC; cdr3_aa: CASSFYSGAYNEQFF
clone_size: -; j_call: TRBJ2-7; cdr3_length: 15; v_call: TRBV5-5; d_call: TRBD2; cdr3_nt: TGTGCCAGCAGCGAAGGACTAGCGGACCCCTACGAGCAGTACTTC; cdr3_aa: CASSEGLADPYEQYF
clone_size: -; j_call: TRBJ2-3; cdr3_length: 18; v_call: TRBV28; d_call: TRBD2; cdr3_nt: TGTGCCAGCAGTTTATGGGCTAGCGGGAGCTATGGGACAGATACGCAGTATTTT; cdr3_aa: CASSLWASGSYGTDTQYF
clone_size: -; j_call: TRBJ1-3; cdr3_length: 14; v_call: TRBV2; d_call: -; cdr3_nt: TGTGCCAGCAGTGAAGGGACAGATGGAAACACCATATATTTT; cdr3_aa: CASSEGTDGNTIYF
clone_size: -; j_call: TRBJ2-7; cdr3_length: 13; v_call: TRBV9; d_call: TRBD2; cdr3_nt: TGTGCCAGCAGCACTAGCGGGAGGAGCGAGCAGTACTTC; cdr3_aa: CASSTSGRSEQYF
clone_size: -; j_call: TRBJ2-3; cdr3_length: 12; v_call: TRBV11-2; d_call: -; cdr3_nt: TGTGCCAGCAGCTCACGGGCAGATACGCAGTATTTT; cdr3_aa: CASSSRADTQYF